Below are 19 T cell receptor beta chains sequenced from a single sample in a study of shared clonotypes between healthy human individuals. TCRdb's copy holds only in-frame clones and misses some; the assay was immunoSEQ multiplex PCR. The top ten clones hold 12% of a sample with about 600,000 clones, roughly four fifths of them seen once. The material sequenced was PBMCs. Every receptor here comes from a middle-aged woman in good health. Some clones in this sample may be carry-over from other donors' samples.

This chain joins TRBV29-1 and TRBJ2-5; TRBD1 matches at 8 bases. Germline CDR1 and CDR2: SQVTM and ANQGSEA. V trimming: 3 bases; J trimming: 4 bases; junction bases outside the gene matches: 7. The CDR3 extends over 14 amino acids. The CDR3 loop is CSVDSGGTSETQYF. The CDR3 DNA is TGCAGCGTTGACTCAGGGGGCACCTCAGAGACCCAGTACTTC.

The rearrangement joins TRBV5-1 to TRBJ2-3, with TRBD1 as a possible D gene (6 bases). The germline V and J ends were trimmed by 0 bases and 5 bases, with 10 bases remaining between them. The CDR3 loop spans 14 amino acids. The germline V gene encodes CDR1 SGHRS and CDR2 YFSETQ. The CDR3 loop reads CASSLVPGEDTQYF. The CDR3 nucleotides read TGCGCCAGCAGCTTGGTCCCAGGGGAAGATACGCAGTATTTT.

The rearrangement uses TRBV5-1 and TRBJ1-1; TRBD1 is a possible D gene (6 bases). The CDR3 has 14 residues. Germline loops: CDR1 SGHRS, CDR2 YFSETQ. V was pared by 2 bases and J by 5 bases, with 13 bases between. The DNA of the CDR3 is TGCGCCAGCAGCTTACAGGGCTTTGGGACTGAAGCTTTCTTT. Translated, it gives CASSLQGFGTEAFF.

The chain is built from TRBV7-3 and TRBJ2-3; no definite D call. Germline V CDR1 and CDR2: SGHTA, FQGTGA. The ends were cut back, 5 bases at V and 5 bases at J, with 17 bases in the middle. This CDR3 region has 15 residues. The CDR3 protein is CASSPKLTTGDTQYF. The CDR3 DNA is TGTGCCAGCAGCCCGAAATTAACGACTGGAGATACGCAGTATTTT.

This clone was counted at least ten times. The chain has TRBV7-1 and TRBJ2-6; D is perhaps TRBD1 (5 bases). Being an ORF, TRBV7-1 has a function that is uncertain. The CDR3 loop spans 17 amino acids. V lost 5 bases to trimming and J lost 5 bases, with 19 bases between them. The CDR3, as DNA: TGTGCCAGCAGCGGGGAATCAGGACAAAGTCGGGCCAACGTCCTGACTTTC. It yields the protein CASSGESGQSRANVLTF.

The chain employs TRBV29-1 and TRBJ2-4; a possible D gene is TRBD1 (5 bases). The CDR3 has 13 amino acids. V lost 7 bases to trimming and J lost 0 bases, with 10 bases between them. CDR1 SQVTM and CDR2 ANQGSEA come from the germline V gene. The chain's CDR3 is CSGRQKAKNIQYF. The CDR3, as DNA: TGCAGCGGTCGACAGAAAGCCAAAAACATTCAGTACTTC.

The chain has TRBV25-1 and TRBJ2-7, with D possibly being TRBD1 (6 bases). Germline CDR1 and CDR2: MGHDK and SYGVNS. V dropped 3 bases and J dropped 4 bases, with 10 bases sitting between them. The CDR3 consists of 13 residues. The CDR3 DNA is TGTGCCAGCAGTGATAACAGGGTATACGAGCAGTACTTC. Protein product: CASSDNRVYEQYF.

The rearrangement joins TRBV5-1 to TRBJ2-7; TRBD1 might be the D (6 bases). CDR1 is SGHRS and CDR2 is YFSETQ in the germline V gene. Deletions cut 4 bases from V and 3 bases from J, with 8 bases between. CDR3 size: 12 residues. The CDR3 spells CASSVDSYEQYF. The DNA of the CDR3 is TGCGCCAGCAGCGTGGACAGCTACGAGCAGTACTTC.

Comment on this clone: This specimen includes other DNA sequences encoding the same CDR3. The chain joins TRBV7-2 to TRBJ2-7; tentative D call: TRBD1 (5 bases). The CDR3 is made up of 14 amino acids. Germline V gene lookup returns CDR1 SGHTA and CDR2 FQGNSA. Deletions cut 5 bases from V and 1 base from J, with 12 bases between. In DNA form, the CDR3 reads TGTGCCAGCAGCGAACAGGTTTCTTCCTACGAGCAGTACTTC. This codes for CASSEQVSSYEQYF.

The V gene is TRBV6-1, the J gene TRBJ2-1; 7 bases align to TRBD1. V was clipped by 5 bases and J by 9 bases; unmatched bases: 10. The CDR3 length is 14 residues. In germline, CDR1 is MNHNS, CDR2 SASEGT. CDR3 sequence: CASSFRQGESEQFF. The CDR3 region has the DNA TGTGCCAGCAGTTTCCGACAGGGCGAAAGTGAGCAGTTCTTC.

The sample holds one count of this clone. The chain uses TRBV14 and TRBJ2-1; D possibly corresponds to TRBD2 (5 bases). V lost 4 bases and J 10 bases, leaving 11 bases between the germline ends. Germline-derived CDR1 and CDR2 are SGHDN and FVKESK. The CDR3 is made up of 12 amino acids. Here the CDR3 DNA reads TGTGCCAGCAGCCCGCCCTCGGGGGAGCAGTTCTTC. It translates to CASSPPSGEQFF.

A remark on this clone: The identical CDR3 is also encoded by other nucleotide sequences in the sample. The chain uses TRBV11-2 and TRBJ2-7; no firm D call. Trimming stripped 8 bases from V and 3 bases from J, with 8 bases between. Germline CDR1 is SGHAT and CDR2 is FQNNGV. CDR3 length equals 11 residues. CDR3 bases: TGTGCCAGCTCCTCTAGCTACGAGCAGTACTTC. Residues: CASSSSYEQYF.

This sequence joins TRBV29-1 and TRBJ2-2, with no clear D. CDR1 SQVTM and CDR2 ANQGSEA come from the germline V gene. Trimming shortened V by 4 bases and J by 6 bases, and 15 bases separated the two germline ends. The CDR3 extends over 14 amino acids. The CDR3 loop reads CSVVVLSDSGELFF. The CDR3 DNA reads as TGCAGCGTTGTAGTTCTGTCTGATTCCGGGGAGCTGTTTTTT.

The chain has TRBV29-1 and TRBJ1-1; D ambiguous. The germline V gene encodes CDR1 SQVTM and CDR2 ANQGSEA. The germline V and J ends were trimmed by 5 bases and 1 base, with 8 bases remaining between them. CDR3 length: 12 residues. The CDR3 is CSVPGQNTEAFF. The CDR3 DNA reads as TGCAGCGTTCCCGGGCAGAACACTGAAGCTTTCTTT.

A word on this clone: This may come from a read error, since a much larger clone is one base off. The V gene is TRBV5-4, the J gene TRBJ1-2, with D possibly TRBD1 on 5 matching bases. The CDR3 loop spans 13 amino acids. Germline assignment: CDR1 SGHNT and CDR2 YYREEE (reference sequence). DNA of the CDR3: TGTGCCAACAGCTGGGACGGAAACTATGGCTACACCTTC. As protein: CANSWDGNYGYTF.

V gene TRBV6-1 combines with J gene TRBJ1-5; D not certain. The CDR3 loop spans 13 amino acids. Looked up from germline, CDR1 is MNHNS and CDR2 is SASEGT. Trimming took 4 bases from V and 7 from J, leaving 11 bases between them. The CDR3 here is CASSAAPQQPQHF. The CDR3 DNA is TGTGCCAGCAGTGCGGCGCCCCAGCAGCCCCAGCATTTT.

The rearrangement uses TRBV5-6 and TRBJ2-3, with TRBD1 matching 10 bases. CDR1 and CDR2 (germline): SGHDT, YYEEEE. V lost 0 bases and J lost 5; bases outside the gene matches: 9. The CDR3 spans 17 residues. CDR3 bases: TGTGCCAGCAGCTTGGGGGCCCCGGGACAGGGGAGAGATACGCAGTATTTT. Encoded protein: CASSLGAPGQGRDTQYF.

The chain is built from TRBV11-2 and TRBJ2-1, with TRBD1 matching 7 bases. V lost 1 base, J lost 6 bases, and 15 bases stayed unmatched. In germline, CDR1 is SGHAT, CDR2 FQNNGV. This CDR3 region has 18 residues. In nucleotides, the CDR3 is TGTGCCAGCAGCTTAGGGAGACAGGGAGTTCCAACAGGCAATGAGCAGTTCTTC. Protein product: CASSLGRQGVPTGNEQFF.

The chain employs TRBV11-1 and TRBJ2-3, with D tentatively TRBD2 (5 bases). Deletions cut 5 bases from V and 2 bases from J, with 17 bases between. Germline V gives CDR1 SGHAT, CDR2 FQDESV (reference sequence). This CDR3 is 16 amino acids long. CDR3 in DNA: TGTGCCAGCAGCCCACCTAGCCAAAACCCCACAGATACGCAGTATTTT. Translation: CASSPPSQNPTDTQYF.